This TCR beta chain is from a study of cytomegalovirus exposure and HLA in healthy donors (dated by TCRdb to about 2017). Regarding the research as a whole: According to an earlier analysis of 587 of the donors, 150 million to 200 million T cells yielded 117 million unique TCR beta sequences and about 280 Gb of sequence data. In a later genetic analysis, genome-wide SNP genotypes for about three fifths of the 666 donors were used, and that subset was treated as a discovery cohort. The study combined high-throughput TCR immunosequencing, statistical association of individual TCRs with disease status, and machine learning to predict cytomegalovirus infection status. The number of typed donors differed by locus: about 629-630 for A, B, C, DRB1 and DQB1; approximately 540 for DQA1; 600 to 610 for DPA1; and 450 to 480 for DPB1. Donor age, sex, ethnicity and CMV serostatus were collected together with the repertoire data. To study patterns of TCR occurrence, a later analysis re-analyzed previously published TCR beta repertoires from 550 to 800 donors and added high-resolution HLA genotyping. Four to six DR-DQ haplotypes were handled as single units for association and clustering because linkage in the cohort was strong. Around 330 gigabases of sequencing data and around 85 million unique TCR sequences made up an early release that covered over 550 HLA-typed donors. Rather than drawing on any new phenotypic data, the later analysis identified candidate immune exposures from TCR beta sequences and the way those sequences occurred across donors. An earlier analysis of some 600 of the donors applied high-throughput TCR beta sequencing to assess whether each TCR beta V gene segment acted as functional or pseudogenic. Using immunosequencing, the study profiled T cell repertoires from 666 subjects and related those repertoires to cytomegalovirus serostatus. Along with the approximately 700-subject first cohort, a separate validation cohort of over 90 different subjects was used. The study aimed to test whether signatures of past pathogen exposure could be identified by cataloging public T cell receptors. Of the 300 to 400 genotyped donors, 65% to 90% fell in the genetic ancestry cluster associated with self-reported Caucasian donors. Across 398 genotyped donors of the cohort, an average of about 240,000 unique TCR beta nucleotide sequences per donor were sequenced, and roughly 17% of those sequences were non-productive. Both class I and class II loci were covered by HLA typing, at four-digit resolution. Every discovery cohort repertoire had been produced on one sequencing platform.

Libraries were prepared through the immunoSEQ multiplex PCR assay. For the multiplex PCR, a mixture combining 60 forward primers for TCR Vbeta segments and 13 reverse primers for TCR Jbeta segments was used. A multiplex PCR assay on genomic DNA amplified the CDR3 region of rearranged TCR beta genes. The Illumina HiSeq System was used to sequence the amplified TCR beta libraries as 87-base-pair reads. The authors' analysis ran thus. A later analysis counted tens of millions of unique TCR beta chains across the 640 or so repertoires, and around 9.9 million of these chains were shared by at least two donors. To remove PCR and sequencing errors, raw reads were error-corrected and collapsed into unique sequences using a nearest-neighbor algorithm that merged closely related sequences. To assign V, D and J gene segments, CDR3 sequences were aligned to IMGT reference sequences. Each retained sequence needed at least a six-nucleotide match to both a V gene segment and a J gene segment. Rearrangements were classified as productive when the CDR3 lacked stop codons and remained in frame with V and J, and all other rearrangements were classified as non-productive. CDR3 was defined by IMGT convention, running from the second conserved V-encoded cysteine to the conserved J-encoded phenylalanine. In an earlier analysis of 550 to 650 of the donors, sequences lacking an unambiguous match to a single V gene segment were excluded. An earlier analysis of 587 of the donors classified V segments as functional when productive rearrangements were above 56.7% and as segregating when the standard deviation between donors was above 5%. A statistical classification framework was built to diagnose cytomegalovirus status from the catalog of TCR beta chain sequences. V and J gene assignment, in a later analysis, came from comparing TCR nucleotide sequences with IMGT/GENE-DB human TR gene sequences. In a later analysis, CDR3 sequences and most-parsimonious VDJ recombination scenarios were assigned using the TCRdist pipeline. In a later analysis, every TCR beta chain was defined by the combination of its CDR3 amino acid sequence and its V-gene family, and reads without a unique V-gene family were dropped. In a later analysis, fewer than 650 highly shared, low-generation-probability nucleotide sequences were removed to address suspected cross-contamination and a sequencing artifact. In a later analysis, a clonal expansion index was calculated for each public chain from normalized within-repertoire ranks of inferred template counts. A later analysis computed generation probabilities with a VDJ recombination model fitted to out-of-frame rearrangements, and checked the results against IGoR. In a later analysis, TCR-TCR, TCR-HLA and TCR-CMV co-occurrence was scored with hypergeometric tests, and a repertoire-size bias correction was applied to TCR pairs. In a later analysis, false discovery rates were estimated by permuting HLA or CMV assignments 20 times. In a later analysis, co-occurring TCRs were grouped using DBSCAN, and TCRdist sequence similarity was added for clustering within HLA-allele-positive subsets. For co-occurrence clustering, repertoires with fewer than 30,000 or more than 120,000 public chains were excluded, along with roughly 5 repertoires with anomalous nucleotide sharing. This immuneACCESS table, as held by TCRdb, lists in-frame sequences with V and J called but not all clones. Of the missing ones, under half trace to an unresolved V gene in checked studies; the others have no known cause. V, J and clone size reflect that table, while D and trimming were determined from the DNA. The sample table records 150,000 to 200,000 clones; 70% to 80% of these occur just once. The ten largest clones represent about 1.6% of the sample.

The cohort consisted of some 730 healthy bone marrow donors. Cohort members were all nominally healthy when sampled, although unrecorded immune exposures were likely present. The donor was CMV seronegative and was included in the group of several hundred seronegative cohort members. A peripheral blood sample was provided by each donor, and peripheral blood mononuclear cells were used for TCR beta sequencing. Genomic DNA extraction from the blood cell samples was performed with the Qiagen DNeasy Blood Extraction Kit. General study outcomes and caveats: In a later analysis, HLA-associated TCR beta chains were found to be more clonally expanded and to have lower generation probabilities than equally common non-associated chains. For the cohort, immune exposure information was limited to CMV serostatus. In a later analysis, TCR association rates were found to vary across HLA loci, with the most associated TCRs seen for DRB1 alleles and the fewest for HLA-C alleles. In a later genetic analysis, fewer N-insertions in productive TCRs were reported among donors in an Asian-associated ancestry cluster than the roughly 700-donor mean. In vitro tests confirmed that a few of the cytomegalovirus-associated TCR beta chains recognize cytomegalovirus antigens. Most CMV-associated TCR beta chains appeared to be HLA-restricted in a later analysis, and the HLA associations seemed to be driven largely by CMV exposure. Because counts were too low, about 15 rarely observed V segments, including chromosome 9 orphons, were left out of the earlier analysis of 500 to 650 of the donors. According to a later analysis, parvovirus B19, influenza, CMV and Epstein-Barr virus appeared linked to several top co-occurrence clusters. The authors suggested that the approach could potentially be extended to other disease states and immunological phenotypes. Assigning TCR associations to individual alleles was difficult when HLA alleles, especially DR and DQ, strongly co-occurred. The presence/absence analyses assumed that sequencing depth was roughly uniform across donors, and that assumption may not be true. Linkage disequilibrium might explain the correlated functional status among segregating V segments, but an unknown experimental factor could not be excluded. Because some donors lacked HLA typing at each locus, the association tests relied only on the typed subset. In both the original and validation cohorts, the classifier was reported to diagnose cytomegalovirus status with high specificity and sensitivity. A further reported finding was that TCR beta sequences accurately predicted the HLA-A and HLA-B alleles for most subjects in the first cohort. In a later analysis, around 17,000 TCR beta sequences were associated with specific HLA alleles at a false discovery rate of 0.05. Across donors, most TCR sequences were observed very rarely, whereas some public TCRs were present in many individuals. The study gave a list of 150 to 200 TCR beta chains associated with cytomegalovirus. The sequencing pipeline was judged likely to have produced a cluster of highly shared sequence variants as a technical artifact. Some IMGT-functional V segments, including TRBV6-2 and TRBV6-3, could not be distinguished by the 87-base-pair reads and were therefore excluded. Only TCR beta chains were sequenced in this cohort, and the absence of alpha or paired-chain data limited detectable features. In a later genetic analysis, a missense DCLRE1C variant was associated with V-gene and J-gene trimming of TCR beta chains, and the association was replicated in an independent cohort. Broadly in line with IMGT annotations, most TCR beta V segments showed up in productive rearrangements about 90% or about 30% of the time in an earlier analysis of under 700 of the donors.

Including cysteine and phenylalanine, the CDR3 has 15 amino acids. The DNA shown is the 45-base CDR3, in frame from base 1. Of note for this clone: Its antigen is currently not known. No much larger clone is present one base from it, and per-base qualities are unavailable.

The source is a woman between 45 and 65 years old in good health and CMV-seronegative. The sequence links TRBV21-1 to TRBJ2-5; TRBD2, the D gene given by the table, was not confirmed from the DNA. TRBV21-1 is a documented pseudogene. The specimen was PBMCs. The DNA reads TGTGCCAGCAGCAACGATTCTTATAGACGAGGGACCCAGTACTTC. Protein translation: CASSNDSYRRGTQYF.